Listed below are T cell receptor beta chains from one sample, sequenced in a study of blood T cell repertoires in COVID-19. Assay: immunoSEQ multiplex PCR; the TCRdb copy retains only in-frame clones and omits some. This table has around 170,000 clones, about nine tenths appearing once. Sequencing was done on a sample of peripheral blood. The receptors shown here come from a man aged 55 to 69 with acute or convalescent COVID-19. CDR3s include the opening cysteine and the closing phenylalanine or tryptophan. D genes are given only for firm matches. Expanded clones are given a class, and other clones once, few, many or no size at all.

TRBJ1-5 | TRBD1 | TRBV7-9 | - | 16 | CASSLEAGGINQPQHF | TGTGCCAGCAGCTTAGAGGCAGGGGGCATCAATCAGCCCCAGCATTTT
TRBJ1-2 | - | TRBV18 | few | 14 | CASSPFPGLEGYTF | TGTGCCAGCTCACCCTTTCCCGGACTGGAGGGCTACACCTTC
TRBJ1-1 | TRBD1 | TRBV6-5 | few | 14 | CASRLTQGDTEAFF | TGTGCCAGCAGGCTAACGCAGGGGGACACTGAAGCTTTCTTT
TRBJ2-5 | TRBD1 | TRBV19 | - | 16 | CASSRGTGAGAETQYF | TGTGCCAGTAGCCGCGGGACAGGGGCGGGGGCAGAGACCCAGTACTTC
TRBJ2-4 | - | TRBV5-1 | - | 14 | CASSLDGGTYIQYF | TGCGCCAGCAGCTTGGATGGAGGAACCTACATTCAGTACTTC
TRBJ1-1 | TRBD1 | TRBV7-9 | - | 16 | CASSFLRTGPNTEAFF | TGTGCCAGCAGCTTTCTTAGGACAGGTCCGAACACTGAAGCTTTCTTT
TRBJ2-6 | - | TRBV24-1 | - | 16 | CATSDFRGSGANVLTF | TGTGCCACCAGTGATTTCCGCGGCTCTGGGGCCAACGTCCTGACTTTC
TRBJ1-1 | - | TRBV5-1 | - | 15 | CASSLEGGGNTEAFF | TGCGCCAGCAGCTTGGAAGGCGGGGGGAACACTGAAGCTTTCTTT
TRBJ1-1 | - | TRBV7-6 | - | 13 | CASSYRANTEAFF | TGTGCCAGCAGTTACAGGGCCAACACTGAAGCTTTCTTT
TRBJ2-5 | TRBD1 | TRBV7-9 | - | 16 | CASSPWTGPRRETQYF | TGTGCCAGCAGCCCATGGACAGGACCGAGGCGAGAGACCCAGTACTTC
TRBJ2-2 | - | TRBV7-3 | - | 14 | CASNPRGNTGELFF | TGTGCCAGCAACCCGCGGGGGAACACCGGGGAGCTGTTTTTT
TRBJ2-1 | - | TRBV9 | - | 14 | CASSVGQGNNEQFF | TGTGCCAGCAGCGTAGGTCAGGGTAACAATGAGCAGTTCTTC